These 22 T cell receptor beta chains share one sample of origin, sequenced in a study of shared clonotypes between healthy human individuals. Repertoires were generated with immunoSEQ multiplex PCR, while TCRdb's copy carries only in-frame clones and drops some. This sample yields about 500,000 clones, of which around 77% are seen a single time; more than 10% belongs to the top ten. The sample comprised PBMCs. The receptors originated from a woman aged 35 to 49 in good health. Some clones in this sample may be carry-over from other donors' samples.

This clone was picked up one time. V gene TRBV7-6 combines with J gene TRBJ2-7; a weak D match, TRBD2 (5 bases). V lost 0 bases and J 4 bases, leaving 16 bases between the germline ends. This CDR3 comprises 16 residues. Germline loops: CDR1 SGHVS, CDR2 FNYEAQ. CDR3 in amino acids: CASSLAIREKSYEQYF. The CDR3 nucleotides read TGTGCCAGCAGCTTAGCAATCCGGGAAAAATCGTACGAGCAGTACTTC.

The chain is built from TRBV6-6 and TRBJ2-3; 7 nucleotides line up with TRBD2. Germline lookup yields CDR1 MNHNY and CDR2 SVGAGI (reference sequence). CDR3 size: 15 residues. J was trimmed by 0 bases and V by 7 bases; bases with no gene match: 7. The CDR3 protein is CASKGGPPSTDTQYF. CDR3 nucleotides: TGTGCCAGCAAGGGAGGGCCCCCTAGCACAGATACGCAGTATTTT.

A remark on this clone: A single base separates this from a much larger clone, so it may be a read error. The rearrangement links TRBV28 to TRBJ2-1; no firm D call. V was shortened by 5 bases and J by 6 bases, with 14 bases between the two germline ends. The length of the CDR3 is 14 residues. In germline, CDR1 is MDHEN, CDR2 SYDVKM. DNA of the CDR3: TGTGCCAGCAGTACGCGGTGGCGAGTCAATGAGCAGTTCTTC. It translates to CASSTRWRVNEQFF.

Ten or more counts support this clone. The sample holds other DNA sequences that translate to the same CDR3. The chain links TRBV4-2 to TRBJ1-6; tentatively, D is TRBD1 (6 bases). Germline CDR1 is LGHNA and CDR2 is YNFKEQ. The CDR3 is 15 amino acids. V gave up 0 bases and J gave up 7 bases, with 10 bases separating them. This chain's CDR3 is CASSQDHTGNSPLHF. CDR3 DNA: TGTGCCAGCAGCCAAGATCATACAGGGAATTCACCCCTCCACTTT.

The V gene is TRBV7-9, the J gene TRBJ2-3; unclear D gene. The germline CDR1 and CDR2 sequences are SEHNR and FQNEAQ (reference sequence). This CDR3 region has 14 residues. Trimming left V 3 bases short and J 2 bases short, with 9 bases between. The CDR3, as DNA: TGTGCCAGCAGCTTTGGCGACAACACAGATACGCAGTATTTT. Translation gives CASSFGDNTDTQYF.

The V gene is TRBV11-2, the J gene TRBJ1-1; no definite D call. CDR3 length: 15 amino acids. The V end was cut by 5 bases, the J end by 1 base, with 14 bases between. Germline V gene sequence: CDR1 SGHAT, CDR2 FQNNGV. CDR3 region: CASSRPGRGNTEAFF. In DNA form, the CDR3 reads TGTGCCAGCAGCCGGCCAGGACGGGGGAACACTGAAGCTTTCTTT.

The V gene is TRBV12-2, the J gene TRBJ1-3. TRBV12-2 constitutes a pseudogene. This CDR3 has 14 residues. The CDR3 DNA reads TGTGCAAGTCGCTTGATAAACTCTGGAAACACCATATATTTT. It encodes CASRLINSGNTIYF.

CDR3 sequence reads: CSGGTGGNEQYF. Written as DNA, the CDR3 is TGCAGCGGTGGGACAGGGGGCAACGAGCAGTACTTC. The V and J genes are TRBV29-1 and TRBJ2-7; TRBD1 agrees at 12 bases. Germline loops: CDR1 SQVTM, CDR2 ANQGSEA. The junction had 3 bases not matched to a gene; V was cut back by 7 bases and J by 5 bases. The CDR3 has 12 amino acids.

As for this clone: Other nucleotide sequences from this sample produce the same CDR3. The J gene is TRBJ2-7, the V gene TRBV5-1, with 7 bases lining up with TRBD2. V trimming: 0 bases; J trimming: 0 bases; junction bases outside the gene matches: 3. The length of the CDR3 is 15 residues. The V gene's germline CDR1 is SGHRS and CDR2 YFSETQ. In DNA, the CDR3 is TGCGCCAGCAGCTTGGGAGCGGGACTCTCCTACGAGCAGTACTTC. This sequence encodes CASSLGAGLSYEQYF. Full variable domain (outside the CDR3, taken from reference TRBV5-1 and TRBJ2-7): KAGVTQTPRYLIKTRGQQVTLSCSPISGHRSVSWYQQTPGQGLQFLFEYFSETQRNKGNFPGRFSGRQFSNSRSEMNVSTLELGDSALYLCASSLGAGLSYEQYFGPGTRLTVT.

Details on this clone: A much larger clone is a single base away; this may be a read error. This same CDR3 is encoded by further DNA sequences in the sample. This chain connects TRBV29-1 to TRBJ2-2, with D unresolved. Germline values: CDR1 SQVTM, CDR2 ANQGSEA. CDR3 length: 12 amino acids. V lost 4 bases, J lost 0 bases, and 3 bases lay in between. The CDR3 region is CSVGTNTGELFF. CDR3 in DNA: TGCAGCGTTGGGACGAACACCGGGGAGCTGTTTTTT.

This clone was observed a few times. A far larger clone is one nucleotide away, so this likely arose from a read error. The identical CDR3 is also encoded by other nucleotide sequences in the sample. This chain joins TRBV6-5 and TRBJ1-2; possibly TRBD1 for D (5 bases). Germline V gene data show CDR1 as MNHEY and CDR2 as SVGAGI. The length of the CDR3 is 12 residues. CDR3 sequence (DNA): TGTGCCAGCCAGGGCGTCAACTACGGCTACACCTTC. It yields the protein CASQGVNYGYTF.

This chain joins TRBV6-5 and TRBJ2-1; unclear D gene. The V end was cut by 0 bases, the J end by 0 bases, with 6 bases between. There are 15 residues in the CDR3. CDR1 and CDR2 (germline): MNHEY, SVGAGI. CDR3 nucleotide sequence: TGTGCCAGCAGTTACTCGAGGAGCTCCTACAATGAGCAGTTCTTC. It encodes CASSYSRSSYNEQFF.

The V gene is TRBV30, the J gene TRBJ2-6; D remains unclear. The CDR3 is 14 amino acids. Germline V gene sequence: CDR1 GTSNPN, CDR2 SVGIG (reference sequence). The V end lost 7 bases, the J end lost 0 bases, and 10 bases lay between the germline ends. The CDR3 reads CASRRSSGANVLTF. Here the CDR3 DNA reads TGTGCCTCGAGACGGAGCTCTGGGGCCAACGTCCTGACTTTC.

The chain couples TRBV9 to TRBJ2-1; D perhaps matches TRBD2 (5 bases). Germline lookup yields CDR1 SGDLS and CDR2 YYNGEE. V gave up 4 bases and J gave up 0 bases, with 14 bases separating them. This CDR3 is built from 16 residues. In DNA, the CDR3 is TGTGCCAGCAGCCCAACGACTATCCGCTCCTACAATGAGCAGTTCTTC. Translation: CASSPTTIRSYNEQFF.

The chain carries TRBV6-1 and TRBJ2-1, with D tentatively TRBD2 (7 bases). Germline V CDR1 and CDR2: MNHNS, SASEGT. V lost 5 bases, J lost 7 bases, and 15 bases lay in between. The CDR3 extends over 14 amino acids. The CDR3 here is CASSSRRGANEQFF. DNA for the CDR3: TGTGCCAGCAGTTCCCGACGGGGGGCGAATGAGCAGTTCTTC.

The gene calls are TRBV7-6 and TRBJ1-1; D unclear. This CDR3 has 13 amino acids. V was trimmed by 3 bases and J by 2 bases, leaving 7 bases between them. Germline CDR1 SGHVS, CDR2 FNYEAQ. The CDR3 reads CASSFGENTEAFF. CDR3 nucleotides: TGTGCCAGCAGCTTTGGGGAAAACACTGAAGCTTTCTTT.

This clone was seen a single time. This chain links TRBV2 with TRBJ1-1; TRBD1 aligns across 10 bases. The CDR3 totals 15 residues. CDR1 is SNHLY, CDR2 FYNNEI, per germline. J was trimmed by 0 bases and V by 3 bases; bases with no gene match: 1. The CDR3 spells CASSEGTGVNTEAFF. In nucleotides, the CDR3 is TGTGCCAGCAGTGAGGGGACAGGGGTGAACACTGAAGCTTTCTTT. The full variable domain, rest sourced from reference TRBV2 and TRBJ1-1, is EPEVTQTPSHQVTQMGQEVILRCVPISNHLYFYWYRQILGQKVEFLVSFYNNEISEKSEIFDDQFSVERPDGSNFTLKIRSTKLEDSAMYFCASSEGTGVNTEAFFGQGTRLTVV.

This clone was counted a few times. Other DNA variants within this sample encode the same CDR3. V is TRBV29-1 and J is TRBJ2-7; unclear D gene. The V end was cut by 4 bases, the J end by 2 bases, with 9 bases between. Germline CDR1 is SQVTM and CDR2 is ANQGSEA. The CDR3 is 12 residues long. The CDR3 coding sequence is TGCAGCGTTGCCACACCCGCCTACGAGCAGTACTTC. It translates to CSVATPAYEQYF.

The CDR3 nucleotides read TGTGCCAGCAGCTTCGGAGATTTTGGTGAAAAACTGTTTTTT. Translating it yields CASSFGDFGEKLFF. The rearrangement uses TRBV5-5 and TRBJ1-4; D gene unclear. Germline V CDR1 and CDR2: SGHKS, YYEKEE (reference sequence). The CDR3 length is 14 residues. The ends were cut back, 2 bases at V and 7 bases at J, with 12 bases in the middle.

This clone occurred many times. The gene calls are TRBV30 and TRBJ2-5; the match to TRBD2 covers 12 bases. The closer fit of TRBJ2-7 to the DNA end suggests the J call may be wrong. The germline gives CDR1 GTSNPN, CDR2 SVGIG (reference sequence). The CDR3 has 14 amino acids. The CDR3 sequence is CAWTALAGGYEQYF. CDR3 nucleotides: TGTGCCTGGACTGCACTAGCGGGAGGCTACGAGCAGTACTTC.

CDR3 sequence (DNA): TGCGCCAGCAGCCGGGGCGGGAGGGCTGACTACGAGCAGTACTTC. Translating it yields CASSRGGRADYEQYF. This chain links TRBV4-3 with TRBJ2-7, with TRBD2 matching over 9 bases. The CDR3 is made up of 15 amino acids. V lost 4 bases and J lost 3; bases outside the gene matches: 7. From germline, CDR1 is LGHNA and CDR2 YSLEER.

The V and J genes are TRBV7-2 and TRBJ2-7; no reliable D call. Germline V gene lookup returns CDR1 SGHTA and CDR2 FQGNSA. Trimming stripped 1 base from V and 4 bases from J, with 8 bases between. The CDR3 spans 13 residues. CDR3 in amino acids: CASSLDSWYEQYF. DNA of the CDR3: TGTGCCAGCAGCTTAGACAGCTGGTACGAGCAGTACTTC.